The 18 T cell receptor beta chains reported below all come from one sample, sequenced in a study of CXCR3-negative and CXCR3-positive naive CD8 T cells. Study-level results: Higher TRB CDR3 hydrophobicity marked CXCR3-positive naive cells relative to CXCR3-negative naive cells.

Via 5' RACE with UMI labels, TRB cDNA libraries were prepared. TCRdb reprocessed the 5' RACE reads, with one entry per CDR3 protein and no DNA. The sample table sets out about 150,000 distinct CDR3 sequences. For these TCRs, the target antigens are not known. Sequenced material: naive CXCR3+ CD8+ T cells from blood. The subset is: CD45RO-CCR7+CD27+CD95- naive CD8+ T cells expressing CXCR3 (TNR3+). The source of these receptors is a human donor in good health. Some clones in this sample may be carry-over from other donors' samples.

The V gene is TRBV27, the J gene TRBJ2-3; TCRdb's assignment of TRBD1 cannot be checked, as there is no DNA. The CDR3 extends over 16 amino acids. Germline loops: CDR1 MNHEY, CDR2 SMNVEV (reference sequence). This CDR3 reads CASSPSLGQHTDTQYF.

The chain joins TRBV2 to TRBJ1-1. From germline, CDR1 is SNHLY and CDR2 FYNNEI. This CDR3 spans 13 amino acids. The CDR3 spells CASRQADATEAFF.

The gene calls are TRBV20-1 and TRBJ2-5; TCRdb gives TRBD1 as the D gene, but with no DNA this cannot be confirmed. Germline CDR1 is DFQATT and CDR2 is SNEGSKA (reference sequence). The CDR3 loop spans 13 amino acids. The CDR3 sequence is CSARPGVQETQYF.

The chain is built from TRBV20-1 and TRBJ2-7; checking the TCRdb D call of TRBD1 is not possible without DNA. This CDR3 has 16 amino acids. Germline lookup yields CDR1 DFQATT and CDR2 SNEGSKA (reference sequence). The chain's CDR3 is CSAIPTAGTGRDEQYF.

The rearrangement links TRBV3-1 to TRBJ2-1. The CDR3 runs to 14 residues. The germline V gene encodes CDR1 LGHDT and CDR2 YNNKEL (reference sequence). CDR3 amino acids: CASSQENRNNEQFF.

The genes are TRBV5-5 and TRBJ2-2. CDR3 size: 14 residues. Germline-derived CDR1 and CDR2 are SGHKS and YYEKEE (reference sequence). The CDR3 sequence: CASSFLMGTGELFF.

The CDR3 here is CASSPWTNYEQCF. The chain recombines TRBV14 with TRBJ2-7. The CDR3 has 13 residues. CDR1 and CDR2 (germline): SGHDN, FVKESK.

This CDR3 reads CASGFELLDLYMNTEAFF. J is TRBJ1-1 and V is TRBV12-5. This CDR3 is 18 amino acids long. Germline CDR1 and CDR2: LGHNT and FRNRAP.

The chain joins TRBV20-1 to TRBJ2-3; absent DNA, TCRdb's TRBD2 call cannot be checked. Germline values: CDR1 DFQATT, CDR2 SNEGSKA (reference sequence). The CDR3 has 15 residues. CDR3 amino acids: CSGHPPSRGTDTQYF.

V is TRBV6-2 or TRBV6-3 and J is TRBJ2-1. Germline loops: CDR1 MNHEY, CDR2 SVGEGT. This CDR3 is built from 12 residues. CDR3 in amino acids: CASSYRDNEQFF.

The chain employs TRBV7-2 and TRBJ2-5; TCRdb outputs TRBD1, but without DNA this stays unchecked. Germline loops: CDR1 SGHTA, CDR2 FQGNSA. This CDR3 has 15 amino acids. The CDR3: CASSAYGTHQETQYF.

The rearrangement uses TRBV7-9 and TRBJ2-5; TCRdb proposes TRBD1, but this gene call is untestable without DNA. The length of the CDR3 is 19 residues. The V gene's germline CDR1 is SEHNR and CDR2 FQNEAQ (reference sequence). The CDR3 sequence: CASVSLGTRDVKKEETQYF.

CDR3 sequence reads: CASRIKAGGEQFF. This sequence joins TRBV6-4 and TRBJ2-1; there is no DNA to check the TCRdb D call of TRBD2. The CDR3 covers 13 residues. Germline V gene sequence: CDR1 MRHNA, CDR2 SNTAGT.

The chain combines TRBV4-3 with TRBJ2-6. CDR3 length equals 16 residues. Germline lookup yields CDR1 LGHNA and CDR2 YSLEER. CDR3 sequence reads: CASSRALGSGANVLTF.

The J gene is TRBJ1-1, the V gene TRBV12-3 or TRBV12-4. This CDR3 region has 13 residues. CDR3 region: CASSQIPNTEAFF.

The chain uses TRBV24-1 and TRBJ1-1; TCRdb reports TRBD1, a call that lacks DNA to check it against. Germline CDR1 reads KGHDR; CDR2 reads SFDVKD. This CDR3 is built from 16 residues. The CDR3 is CATSDGRGRRYTEAFF.

The V gene is TRBV4-1, the J gene TRBJ2-1; TCRdb returns TRBD1, unconfirmable since there is no DNA. Germline V gene lookup returns CDR1 MGHRA and CDR2 YSYEKL. The CDR3 has 14 amino acids. The chain's CDR3 is CASSPEQGRNEQFF.

The V call is TRBV28, the J call TRBJ2-5; with no DNA, the TCRdb D assignment of TRBD1 cannot be verified. Germline V gives CDR1 MDHEN, CDR2 SYDVKM. The CDR3 contains 13 residues. The chain's CDR3 is CASSFTGQETQYF. The full variable domain, rest sourced from reference TRBV28 and TRBJ2-5, is DVKVTQSSRYLVKRTGEKVFLECVQDMDHENMFWYRQDPGLGLRLIYFSYDVKMKEKGDIPEGYSVSREKKERFSLILESASTNQTSMYLCASSFTGQETQYFGPGTRLLVL.